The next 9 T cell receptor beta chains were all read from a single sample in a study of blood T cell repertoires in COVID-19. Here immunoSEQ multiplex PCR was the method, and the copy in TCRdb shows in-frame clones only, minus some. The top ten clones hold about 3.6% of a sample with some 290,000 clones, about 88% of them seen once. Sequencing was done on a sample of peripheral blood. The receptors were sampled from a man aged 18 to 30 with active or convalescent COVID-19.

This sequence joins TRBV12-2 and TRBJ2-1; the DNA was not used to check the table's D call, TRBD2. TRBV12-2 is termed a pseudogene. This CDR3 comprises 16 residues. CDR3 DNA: TGTGCAAGTCGCTTACTTTCAGCGGGATCCTACAATGAGCAGTTCTTC. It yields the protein CASRLLSAGSYNEQFF.

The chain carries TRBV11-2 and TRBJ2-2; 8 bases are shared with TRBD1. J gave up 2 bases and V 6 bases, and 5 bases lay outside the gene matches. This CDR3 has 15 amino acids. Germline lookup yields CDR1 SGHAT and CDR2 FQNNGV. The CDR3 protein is CASRRGQGNTGELFF. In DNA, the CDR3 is TGTGCCAGCAGACGTGGACAGGGCAACACCGGGGAGCTGTTTTTT.

The CDR3 nucleotides are TGTGCCAGCAGCTTGGGACTGACTACTGAAGCTTTCTTT. Translating gives CASSLGLTTEAFF. The genes are TRBV7-2 and TRBJ1-1, with TRBD1 as a possible D gene (5 bases). Trimming removed 3 bases at V and 5 bases at J, with 10 bases between. From germline, CDR1 is SGHTA and CDR2 FQGNSA. The CDR3 loop spans 13 amino acids.

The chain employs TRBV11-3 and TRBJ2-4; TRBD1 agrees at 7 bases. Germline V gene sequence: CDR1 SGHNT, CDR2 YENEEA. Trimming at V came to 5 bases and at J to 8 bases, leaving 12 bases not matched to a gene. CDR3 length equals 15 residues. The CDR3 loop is CASSMTGIPWDIQYF. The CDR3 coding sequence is TGTGCCAGCAGCATGACAGGGATCCCTTGGGACATTCAGTACTTC.

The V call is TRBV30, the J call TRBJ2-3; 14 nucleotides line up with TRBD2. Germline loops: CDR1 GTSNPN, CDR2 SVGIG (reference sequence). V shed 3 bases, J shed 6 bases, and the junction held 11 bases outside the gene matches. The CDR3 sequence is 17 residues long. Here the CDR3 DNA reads TGTGCCTGGAGCTCGCCCGGGACTAGCGGGGGAGTGGATACGCAGTATTTT. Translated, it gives CAWSSPGTSGGVDTQYF.

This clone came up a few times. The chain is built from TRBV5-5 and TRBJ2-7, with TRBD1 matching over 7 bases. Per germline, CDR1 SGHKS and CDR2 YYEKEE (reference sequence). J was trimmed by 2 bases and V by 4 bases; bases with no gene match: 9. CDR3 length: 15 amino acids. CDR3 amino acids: CASSGTAFNTYEQYF. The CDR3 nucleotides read TGTGCCAGCAGCGGGACAGCGTTCAATACCTACGAGCAGTACTTC.

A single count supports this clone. The CDR3 loop is CASSLVWSSYNEQFF. CDR3 coding DNA: TGTGCCAGCAGCTTAGTCTGGAGCTCCTACAATGAGCAGTTCTTC. The chain has TRBV7-9 and TRBJ2-1; D unresolved. The CDR3 is 15 amino acids. The germline V gene has CDR1 SEHNR and CDR2 FQNEAQ (reference sequence). The V and J ends lost 1 base and 0 bases respectively, with 7 bases between them.

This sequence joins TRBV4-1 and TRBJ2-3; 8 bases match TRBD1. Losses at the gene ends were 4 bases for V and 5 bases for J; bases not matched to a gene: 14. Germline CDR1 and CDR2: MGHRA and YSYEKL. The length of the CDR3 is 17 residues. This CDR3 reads CASSLRALTGVKDTQYF. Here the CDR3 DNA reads TGCGCCAGCAGCCTTAGAGCCCTGACAGGGGTAAAAGATACGCAGTATTTT.

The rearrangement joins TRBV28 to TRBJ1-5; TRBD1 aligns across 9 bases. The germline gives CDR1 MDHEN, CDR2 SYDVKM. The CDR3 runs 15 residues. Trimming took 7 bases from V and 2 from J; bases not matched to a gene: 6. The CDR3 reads CASNTGQGGNQPQHF. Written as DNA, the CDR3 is TGTGCCAGCAACACGGGACAGGGAGGCAATCAGCCCCAGCATTTT.